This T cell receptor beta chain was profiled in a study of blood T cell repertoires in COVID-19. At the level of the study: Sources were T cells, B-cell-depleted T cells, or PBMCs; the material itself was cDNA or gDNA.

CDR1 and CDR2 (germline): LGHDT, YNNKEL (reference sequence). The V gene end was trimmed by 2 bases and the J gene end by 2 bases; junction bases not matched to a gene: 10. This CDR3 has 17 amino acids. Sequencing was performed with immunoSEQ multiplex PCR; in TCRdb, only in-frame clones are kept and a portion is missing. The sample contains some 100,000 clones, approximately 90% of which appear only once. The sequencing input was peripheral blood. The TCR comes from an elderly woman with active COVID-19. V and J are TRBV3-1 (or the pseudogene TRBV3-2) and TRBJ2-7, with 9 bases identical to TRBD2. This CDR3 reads CASSQPSSREGPYEQYF. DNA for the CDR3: TGTGCCAGCAGCCAACCTAGCTCGCGGGAGGGCCCCTACGAGCAGTACTTC.